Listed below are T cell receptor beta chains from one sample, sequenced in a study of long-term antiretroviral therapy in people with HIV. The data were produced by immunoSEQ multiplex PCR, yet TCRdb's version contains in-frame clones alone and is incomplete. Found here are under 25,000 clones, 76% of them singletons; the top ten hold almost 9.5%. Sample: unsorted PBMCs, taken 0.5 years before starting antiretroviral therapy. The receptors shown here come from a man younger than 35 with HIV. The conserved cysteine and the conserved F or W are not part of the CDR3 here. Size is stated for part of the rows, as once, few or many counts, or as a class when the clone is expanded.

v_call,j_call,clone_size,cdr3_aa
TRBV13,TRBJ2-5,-,ASSLESETQY
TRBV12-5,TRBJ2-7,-,ASGPGLAVH
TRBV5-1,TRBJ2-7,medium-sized,ASSLVGGSYEQY
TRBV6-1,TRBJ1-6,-,ASLHGRACS
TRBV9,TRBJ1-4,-,ASTGVGEKLF
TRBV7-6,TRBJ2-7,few,ASSPVAGREYEQY
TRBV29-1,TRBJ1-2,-,SVALQSNYGYT
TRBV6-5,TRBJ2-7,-,ASSYSEGGSQYEQY
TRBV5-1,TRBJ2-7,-,ASSLNAGNYEQY
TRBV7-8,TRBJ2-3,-,ASSLSGSSTDTQY
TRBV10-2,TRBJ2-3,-,ATTPGTSDMDTQY
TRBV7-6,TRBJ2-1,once,ASSPGGQGGVNEQF
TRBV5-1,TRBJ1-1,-,ASSITTGGLAEAF
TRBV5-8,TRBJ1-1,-,ASSWPLQGTPF
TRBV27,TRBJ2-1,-,ASSRGLAGDNEQF
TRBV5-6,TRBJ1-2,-,ASSDRSH
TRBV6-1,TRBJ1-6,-,ASSDRQGWNSPLH
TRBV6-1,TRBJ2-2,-,ASSEVRGQWTGELF
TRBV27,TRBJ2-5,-,ASSGERVSGKETQY
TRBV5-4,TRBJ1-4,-,ASSLAGGEEKLF
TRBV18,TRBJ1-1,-,ASSPGQRGTEAF
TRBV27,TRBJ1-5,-,ASSSRGGQPQH
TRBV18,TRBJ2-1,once,ASSPSSGENEQF
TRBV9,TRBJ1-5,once,ASSAGDSQPQH
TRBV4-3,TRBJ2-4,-,ASSRTGVFGNIQY
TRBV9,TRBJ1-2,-,ASSLNTGGSYGYT
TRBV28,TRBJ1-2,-,ASSLQLIGDYGYT
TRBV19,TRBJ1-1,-,ASSMWGGTTEAF
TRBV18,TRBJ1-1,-,ASSPSLGQIGAF
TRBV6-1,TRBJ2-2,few,ASMGQENTGELF
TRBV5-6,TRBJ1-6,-,ASSLGVSNSPLH
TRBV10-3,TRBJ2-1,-,AISVDRFNEQF
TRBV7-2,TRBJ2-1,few,ASRQSNEQF
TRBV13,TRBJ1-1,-,ASSFSRDRDTEAF
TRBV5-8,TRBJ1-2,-,ASSLRSTNYGYT
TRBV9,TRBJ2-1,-,ASSVGLAGGDPLF
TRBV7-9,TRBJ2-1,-,ASSLGAGGSYNEQF
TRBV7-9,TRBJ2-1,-,ASSLPNQLAELTNEQF
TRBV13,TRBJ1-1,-,ASSLSREVPTEAF